Below, 13 T cell receptor beta chains from the same sample are listed, as sequenced in a study of identical twins. TCRdb re-analysed the 5' RACE reads in MiXCR, keeping a single row per CDR3 protein. The repertoire has a few hundred thousand distinct CDR3 sequences, over 5% of them found once; the top ten carry 14% to 15%. The same data also contributed to another study, on T cells expressing NK-cell markers.

The sample taken for sequencing was CD8+ T cells sorted from blood. The receptors come from a woman younger than 35 in good health.

This clonotype occurred many times. This chain connects TRBV3-1 to TRBJ2-1; no clear D gene. From germline, CDR1 is LGHDT and CDR2 YNNKEL (reference sequence). This CDR3 is built from 13 residues. The V and J ends lost 4 bases and 3 bases respectively, with 7 bases between them. The DNA for the CDR3 is TGTGCCAGCAGCCCCCCGTACTACAATGAGCAGTTCTTC. As protein: CASSPPYYNEQFF.

This clonotype was picked up a small number of times. This chain joins TRBV7-9 and TRBJ2-7; D unresolved. This CDR3 contains 14 residues. Germline CDR1 SEHNR, CDR2 FQNEAQ (reference sequence). Deletions cut 8 bases from V and 2 bases from J, with 16 bases between. The CDR3 protein is CASVPRKPPYEQYF. The CDR3 DNA reads TGTGCCAGCGTTCCCCGGAAACCACCCTACGAGCAGTACTTC.

This clonotype has at least ten counts. V gene TRBV29-1 combines with J gene TRBJ2-1; 8 bases align to TRBD2. The germline gives CDR1 SQVTM, CDR2 ANQGSEA. CDR3 length equals 16 residues. Trimming took 3 bases from V and 3 from J; bases not matched to a gene: 10. This chain's CDR3 is CSVEGAGGLVYNEQFF. The CDR3 DNA follows: TGCAGCGTTGAGGGGGCGGGGGGCTTGGTCTACAATGAGCAGTTCTTC.

In DNA form, the CDR3 reads TGTGCCAGCAGTGAGAGCGGGGGGGCCTCTAATGAGCAGTTCTTC. Translating gives CASSESGGASNEQFF. This chain connects TRBV6-4 to TRBJ2-1; TRBD2 agrees at 10 bases. With V trimmed by 3 bases and J by 7 bases, 6 bases remained unmatched. The CDR3 is made up of 15 amino acids. CDR1 is MRHNA and CDR2 is SNTAGT in the germline V gene.

This clonotype was counted many times. The gene calls are TRBV12-3 or TRBV12-4 and TRBJ2-1, with a tentative D call TRBD1 (5 bases). The V gene lost 1 base and the J gene lost 9 bases, with 16 bases spanning the gap. The CDR3 is 15 residues long. CDR3 protein: CASSLDGPLGAEQFF. The DNA of the CDR3 is TGTGCCAGCAGTTTAGACGGGCCTCTAGGGGCTGAGCAGTTCTTC.

The sample holds many counts of this clonotype. The gene calls are TRBV12-3 or TRBV12-4 and TRBJ2-6; D ambiguous. This CDR3 has 13 amino acids. Trimming removed 8 bases from V and 1 base from J, with 6 bases in between. The CDR3 reads CASWASGANVLTF. CDR3 sequence (DNA): TGTGCCAGCTGGGCTTCTGGGGCCAACGTCCTGACTTTC.

This clonotype was picked up many times. The chain is built from TRBV27 and TRBJ2-7; D may correspond to TRBD1 or TRBD2 (5 bases each). This CDR3 comprises 15 residues. V gave up 3 bases and J gave up 1 base, with 13 bases separating them. CDR1 is MNHEY, CDR2 SMNVEV, per germline (reference sequence). CDR3 in amino acids: CASSFRDGLSYEQYF. Written as DNA, the CDR3 is TGTGCCAGCAGTTTCCGGGACGGGCTATCCTACGAGCAGTACTTC.

This clonotype was detected only a few times. The V gene is TRBV6-5, the J gene TRBJ1-1; no definite D call. This CDR3 contains 15 residues. The V gene's germline CDR1 is MNHEY and CDR2 SVGAGI. V was clipped by 2 bases and J by 0 bases, with 10 bases between them. The CDR3 loop is CASSYVGRVNTEAFF. Written as DNA, the CDR3 is TGTGCCAGCAGTTACGTCGGGCGCGTGAACACTGAAGCTTTCTTT.

This clonotype has a handful of counts. CDR3 protein: CASSVAGSLTDTQYF. CDR3 bases: TGTGCCAGCAGCGTAGCGGGGAGCTTAACAGATACGCAGTATTTT. J is TRBJ2-3 and V is TRBV9, with D perhaps matching TRBD2 (5 bases). V lost 0 bases, J lost 3 bases, and 11 bases lay in between. There are 15 residues in the CDR3. Germline V gives CDR1 SGDLS, CDR2 YYNGEE.

This clonotype was picked up many times. The V and J genes are TRBV29-1 and TRBJ2-7, with TRBD1 as a possible D gene (5 bases). Germline CDR1 reads SQVTM; CDR2 reads ANQGSEA. CDR3 size: 13 residues. V lost 6 bases to trimming and J lost 0 bases, with 12 bases between them. The CDR3 region is CSVADTSSYEQYF. CDR3 sequence (DNA): TGCAGCGTCGCGGACACGAGCTCCTACGAGCAGTACTTC.

In this sample, this clonotype turned up a few times. The V gene is TRBV6-5, the J gene TRBJ1-1; D is unclear. Germline V gives CDR1 MNHEY, CDR2 SVGAGI. Deletions cut 2 bases from V and 6 bases from J, with 4 bases between. There are 11 residues in the CDR3. CDR3 sequence (DNA): TGTGCCAGCAGTTACGGCGCTGAAGCTTTCTTT. It encodes CASSYGAEAFF.

This clonotype was seen a few times. The chain combines TRBV13 with TRBJ2-1, with a weak D call TRBD2 (6 bases). Trimming cost V 5 bases and J 7 bases, with 12 bases left between them. The CDR3 has 13 residues. The germline CDR1 and CDR2 sequences are PRHDT and FYEKMQ (reference sequence). The CDR3: CASSLAGGNEQFF. The CDR3 DNA follows: TGTGCCAGCAGCCTCGCTGGAGGGAATGAGCAGTTCTTC.

This clonotype was picked up many times. The chain has TRBV10-3 and TRBJ1-2, with a possible D match to TRBD1 (5 bases). V was pared by 2 bases and J by 6 bases, with 13 bases between. Looked up from germline, CDR1 is ENHRY and CDR2 is SYGVKD. The CDR3 has 14 amino acids. The CDR3 region is CAISEVLQGDGYTF. In DNA, the CDR3 is TGTGCCATCAGTGAGGTACTTCAGGGTGATGGCTACACCTTC.